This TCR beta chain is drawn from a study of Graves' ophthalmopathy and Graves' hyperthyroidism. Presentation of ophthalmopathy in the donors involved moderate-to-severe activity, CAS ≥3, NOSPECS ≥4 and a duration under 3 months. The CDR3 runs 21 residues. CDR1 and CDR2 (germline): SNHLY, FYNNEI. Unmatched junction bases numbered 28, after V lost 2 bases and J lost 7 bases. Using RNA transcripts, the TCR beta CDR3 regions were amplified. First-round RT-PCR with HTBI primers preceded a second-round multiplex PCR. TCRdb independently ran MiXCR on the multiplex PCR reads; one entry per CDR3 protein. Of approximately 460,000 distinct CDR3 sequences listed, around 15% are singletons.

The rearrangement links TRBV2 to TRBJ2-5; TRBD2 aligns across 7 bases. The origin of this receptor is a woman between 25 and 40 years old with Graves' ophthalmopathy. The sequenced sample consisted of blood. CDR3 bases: TGTGCCAGCAGTGAACGAACCGGGACTACCCGGGGGGAGATACCAAGAGCGACCCAGTACTTC. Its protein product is CASSERTGTTRGEIPRATQYF.